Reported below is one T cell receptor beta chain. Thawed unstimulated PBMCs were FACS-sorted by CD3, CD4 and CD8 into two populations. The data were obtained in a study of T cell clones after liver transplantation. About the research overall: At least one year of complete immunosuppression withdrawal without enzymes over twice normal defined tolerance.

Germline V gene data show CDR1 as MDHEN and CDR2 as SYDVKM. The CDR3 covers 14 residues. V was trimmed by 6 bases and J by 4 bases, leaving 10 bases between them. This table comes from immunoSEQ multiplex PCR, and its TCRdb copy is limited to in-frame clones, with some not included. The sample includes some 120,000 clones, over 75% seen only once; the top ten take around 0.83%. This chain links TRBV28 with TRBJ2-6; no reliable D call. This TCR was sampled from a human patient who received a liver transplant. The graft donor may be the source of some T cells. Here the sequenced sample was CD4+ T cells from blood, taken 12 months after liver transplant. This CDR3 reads CASSRPYGANVLTF. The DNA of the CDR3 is TGTGCCAGCAGCCGCCCCTACGGGGCCAACGTCCTGACTTTC. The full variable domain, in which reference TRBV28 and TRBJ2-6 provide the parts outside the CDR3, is DVKVTQSSRYLVKRTGEKVFLECVQDMDHENMFWYRQDPGLGLRLIYFSYDVKMKEKGDIPEGYSVSREKKERFSLILESASTNQTSMYLCASSRPYGANVLTFGAGSRLTVL.